There are a few counts of the clone carrying this T cell receptor (beta chain). Its antigen remains unknown. These data are taken from a study of T-cell memory formation after mild COVID-19. Regarding the study as a whole: Pre-infection memory harbored some responding clones, suggesting cross-reactive memory joined.

V lost 3 bases and J lost 5; bases outside the gene matches: 5. Germline CDR1 is SNHLY and CDR2 is FYNNEI. CDR3 length equals 14 residues. TCRdb reprocessed the 5' RACE reads with MiXCR, giving one entry per CDR3 protein. The sample contains approximately 400,000 distinct CDR3 sequences, roughly 18% of which appear only once. The sample was PBMCs or a T cell subset sorted from them (not recorded which). The rearrangement links TRBV2 to TRBJ1-2, with TRBD1 identical over 8 bases. The receptor was derived from a man aged 18 to 35 who had mild COVID-19 (a few samples of this study predate the infection). Cell type and time point are not known. The CDR3 loop is CASSETGTGYGYTF. Written as DNA, the CDR3 is TGTGCCAGCAGTGAGACCGGGACAGGATATGGCTACACCTTC.